This note documents a single T cell receptor beta chain sequence. Its cognate antigen is unknown. Then a second PCR, running roughly 7 to 11 cycles, was carried out with a sample-barcoded 5' primer and a J-beta primer mix. TCRdb ran MiXCR on the 5' RACE reads and lists one entry per CDR3 protein. The table has 780,000 or so distinct CDR3 sequences, about 55% seen once. The germline CDR1 and CDR2 sequences are MNHEY and SVGEGT. V gave up 6 bases and J gave up 0 bases, with 27 bases separating them. The CDR3 totals 19 residues. The record originates from a study of blood T cells in healthy people across ages. Study-level findings and limits: Age showed a roughly linear inverse relationship with TCR beta diversity per million T cells. The study found more naive CD4+ cells and higher diversity in long-lived than aged donors. A strong correlation was found between TCR beta diversity and the percentage of naive T cells.

The sequence was collected from a man older than 75 in good health. Sequencing was done on a sample of blood. The gene calls are TRBV6-2 or TRBV6-3 and TRBJ2-7; D possibly corresponds to TRBD1 (6 bases). The CDR3 loop is CASSLYDWGPRVSSYEQYF. DNA of the CDR3: TGTGCCAGCAGCCTCTATGATTGGGGGCCCAGGGTGAGCTCCTACGAGCAGTACTTC.